Below are 7 T cell receptor beta chains sequenced from a single sample in a study of CD8+CD57+ T cells in acquired aplastic anemia. Selection for sequencing was limited to patients who had shown CD8+CD57+ cell expansion by flow cytometry. Profiles of TCR beta VDJ and CDR3 were generated from a genomic DNA template. TCRdb re-called the reads with MiXCR, one entry per CDR3 protein. The sample yields roughly 250,000 distinct CDR3 sequences, approximately 80% seen once. Material: sorted CD4+, CD8+, or CD8+CD57+ T cells (not recorded which) from PBMCs. The receptors originated from a human donor with aplastic anemia.

With respect to this clonotype: In this CDR3 the conserved last residue, phenylalanine or tryptophan, is missing, so a read error is likely. The DNA is left out, because the CDR3 cannot be placed on it with certainty; the CDR3 is given as TCRdb lists it. Here the CDR3 reads CASSAPDAGELFFGE. This sequence joins TRBV19 and TRBJ2-1; the DNA was not used to check the table's D call, TRBD1. CDR1 and CDR2 from the germline V gene are LNHDA and SQIVND (reference sequence). The CDR3 adds up to 15 amino acids, both ends counted.

As to this clonotype: Because it lacks the conserved phenylalanine or tryptophan at the end, this CDR3 is likely a read error. It is unclear where the CDR3 begins or ends on the DNA, so no DNA is shown, and the CDR3 is as TCRdb lists it. The chain employs TRBV9 and TRBJ2-1; the table names TRBD2, a call not compared with the DNA. The CDR3 is 13 amino acids long, termini counted. Germline CDR1 SGDLS, CDR2 YYNGEE. The CDR3: CASSDGAGNTEEL.

Of note for this clonotype: An end of the junction does not agree with germline; a read error may underlie this. The V call is TRBV7-6, the J call TRBJ2-5, with a weak D call TRBD1 (5 bases). There are 14 residues in the CDR3. Per germline, CDR1 SGHVS and CDR2 FNYEAQ. The CDR3 reads CATSRAHETEDNHF. The CDR3 DNA follows: TGTGCCACCAGCAGAGCCCACGAGACAGAGGACAACCACTTC.

This clonotype was seen repeatedly, ten times or more. The chain has TRBV19 and TRBJ2-1, with TRBD2 identical over 9 bases. CDR3 size: 14 residues. J was trimmed by 9 bases and V by 1 base; bases with no gene match: 4. The V gene's germline CDR1 is LNHDA and CDR2 SQIVND (reference sequence). The CDR3 DNA sequence: TGTGCCAGTAGTATAGCTAGCGGGATTACTGAGCAGTTCTTC. Translation: CASSIASGITEQFF. The full variable domain, in which reference TRBV19 and TRBJ2-1 provide the parts outside the CDR3, is DGGITQSPKYLFRKEGQNVTLSCEQNLNHDAMYWYRQDPGQGLRLIYYSQIVNDFQKGDIAEGYSVSREKKESFPLTVTSAQKNPTAFYLCASSIASGITEQFFGPGTRLTVL.

The chain recombines TRBV9 with TRBJ2-1; either TRBD1 or TRBD2 may supply D (5 bases each). The CDR3 loop spans 16 amino acids. Germline-derived CDR1 and CDR2 are SGDLS and YYNGEE. The V gene lost 3 bases and the J gene lost 9 bases, with 22 bases spanning the gap. The CDR3 loop is CASSEGSDTGHFEQFF. CDR3 DNA: TGTGCCAGCAGCGAGGGGTCGGATACGGGGCATTTTGAGCAGTTCTTC.

Note on this clonotype: At one end, the junction sequence differs from germline, possibly due to a read error. The chain employs TRBV19 and TRBJ2-3; 7 bases fit TRBD2. Germline values: CDR1 LNHDA, CDR2 SQIVND (reference sequence). The CDR3 is 14 residues long. CDR3 nucleotide sequence: TGTGCCAGTAGCTTGGGGGGGGGTCCCTACACGCAGCAGTTC. Its translation is CASSLGGGPYTQQF.

Comments on this clonotype: One end of the junction is discordant with germline, which a read error may explain. This chain links TRBV7-3 with TRBJ2-3, with TRBD2 matching over 7 bases. This CDR3 comprises 16 residues. Germline CDR1 is SGHTA and CDR2 is FQGTGA. The CDR3 here is CASRLNGGRITDTQYF. Written as DNA, the CDR3 is TGTGCCAGCAGATTAAACGGGGGGAGGATCACAGATACGCAGTATTTT.